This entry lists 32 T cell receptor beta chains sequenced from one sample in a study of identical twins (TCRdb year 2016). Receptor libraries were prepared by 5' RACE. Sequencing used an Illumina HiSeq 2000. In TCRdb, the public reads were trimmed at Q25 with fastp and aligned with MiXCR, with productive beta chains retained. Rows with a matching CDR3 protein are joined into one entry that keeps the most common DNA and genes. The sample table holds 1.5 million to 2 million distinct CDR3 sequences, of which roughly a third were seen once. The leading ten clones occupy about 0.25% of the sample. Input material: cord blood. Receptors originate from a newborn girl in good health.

The CDR3, as DNA: TGTGCCAGCAGCTTACGGGACTCCCCCTACAATGAGCAGTTCTTC. Translated, it gives CASSLRDSPYNEQFF. The chain recombines TRBV7-9 with TRBJ2-1; TRBD2 is a possible D gene (6 bases). Per the germline V gene, CDR1 is SEHNR and CDR2 is FQNEAQ (reference sequence). Trimming pared 2 bases from V and 2 bases from J, leaving 10 bases between. The CDR3 covers 15 residues. The entire variable domain, with the rest obtained from reference TRBV7-9 and TRBJ2-1, is as follows: DTGVSQNPRHKITKRGQNVTFRCDPISEHNRLYWYRQTLGQGPEFLTYFQNEAQLEKSRLLSDRFSAERPKGSFSTLEIQRTEQGDSAMYLCASSLRDSPYNEQFFGPGTRLTVL.

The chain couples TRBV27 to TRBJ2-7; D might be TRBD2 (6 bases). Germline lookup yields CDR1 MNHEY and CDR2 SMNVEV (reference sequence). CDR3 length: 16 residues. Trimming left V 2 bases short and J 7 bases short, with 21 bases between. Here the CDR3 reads CASSLVAVVGYNEQYF. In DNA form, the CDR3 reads TGTGCCAGCAGTTTAGTAGCGGTAGTGGGCTACAATGAGCAGTACTTC.

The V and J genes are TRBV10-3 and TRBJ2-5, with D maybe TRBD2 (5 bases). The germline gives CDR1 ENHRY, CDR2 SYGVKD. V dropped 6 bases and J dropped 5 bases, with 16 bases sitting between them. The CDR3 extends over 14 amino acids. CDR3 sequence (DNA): TGTGCCATCAGAAAGGAGGCAGGAGGCGAGACCCAGTACTTC. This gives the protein CAIRKEAGGETQYF.

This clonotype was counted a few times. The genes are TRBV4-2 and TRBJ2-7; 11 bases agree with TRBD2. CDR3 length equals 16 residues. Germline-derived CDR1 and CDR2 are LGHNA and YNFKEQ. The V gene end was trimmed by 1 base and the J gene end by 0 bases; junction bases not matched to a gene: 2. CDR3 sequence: CASSQGLAGYSYEQYF. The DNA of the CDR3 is TGTGCCAGCAGCCAAGGACTAGCGGGATACTCCTACGAGCAGTACTTC.

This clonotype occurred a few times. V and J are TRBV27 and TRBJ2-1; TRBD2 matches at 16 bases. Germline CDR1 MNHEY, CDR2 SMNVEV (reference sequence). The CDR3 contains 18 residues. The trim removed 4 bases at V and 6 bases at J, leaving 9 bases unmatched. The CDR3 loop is CASSSLGLAGGRLNEQFF. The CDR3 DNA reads TGTGCCAGCAGTTCACTGGGACTAGCGGGAGGGCGGCTCAATGAGCAGTTCTTC.

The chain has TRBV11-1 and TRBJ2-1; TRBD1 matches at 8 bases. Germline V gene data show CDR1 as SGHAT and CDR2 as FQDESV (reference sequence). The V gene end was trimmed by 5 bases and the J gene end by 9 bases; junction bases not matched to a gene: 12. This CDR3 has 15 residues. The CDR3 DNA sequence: TGTGCCAGCAGCCCTATACCCAGGGGGCGAGGTGAGCAGTTCTTC. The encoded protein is CASSPIPRGRGEQFF.

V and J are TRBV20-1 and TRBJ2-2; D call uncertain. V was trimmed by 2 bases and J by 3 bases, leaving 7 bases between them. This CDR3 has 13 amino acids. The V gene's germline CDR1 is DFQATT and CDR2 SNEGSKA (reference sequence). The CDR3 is CSARQADTGELFF. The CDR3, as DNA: TGCAGTGCTAGACAGGCGGACACCGGGGAGCTGTTTTTT.

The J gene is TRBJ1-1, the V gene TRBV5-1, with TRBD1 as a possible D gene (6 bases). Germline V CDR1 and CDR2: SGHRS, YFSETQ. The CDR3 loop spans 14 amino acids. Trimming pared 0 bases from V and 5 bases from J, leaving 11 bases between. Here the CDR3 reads CASSLGRGITEAFF. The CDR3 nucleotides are TGCGCCAGCAGCTTGGGCAGGGGAATAACTGAAGCTTTCTTT.

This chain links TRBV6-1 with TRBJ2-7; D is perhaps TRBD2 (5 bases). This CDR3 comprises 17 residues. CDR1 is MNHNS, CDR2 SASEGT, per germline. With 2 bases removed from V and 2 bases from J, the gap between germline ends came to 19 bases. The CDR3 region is CASSEPLRTASPYEQYF. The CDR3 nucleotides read TGTGCCAGCAGTGAACCGCTGCGGACCGCTAGCCCCTACGAGCAGTACTTC.

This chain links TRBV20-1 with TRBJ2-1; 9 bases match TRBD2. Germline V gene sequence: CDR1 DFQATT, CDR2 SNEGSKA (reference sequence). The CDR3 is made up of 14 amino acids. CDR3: CSPSSGGSYNEQFF. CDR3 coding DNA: TGCAGCCCTAGTAGCGGGGGCTCCTACAATGAGCAGTTCTTC.

The CDR3 sequence: CSASRTAKGATNEKLFF. Here the CDR3 DNA reads TGCAGTGCTTCTCGGACAGCCAAGGGGGCAACTAATGAAAAACTGTTTTTT. The chain recombines TRBV20-1 with TRBJ1-4; D perhaps matches TRBD1 (6 bases). Germline CDR1 DFQATT, CDR2 SNEGSKA (reference sequence). V was pared by 5 bases and J by 0 bases, with 19 bases between. The CDR3 extends over 17 amino acids.

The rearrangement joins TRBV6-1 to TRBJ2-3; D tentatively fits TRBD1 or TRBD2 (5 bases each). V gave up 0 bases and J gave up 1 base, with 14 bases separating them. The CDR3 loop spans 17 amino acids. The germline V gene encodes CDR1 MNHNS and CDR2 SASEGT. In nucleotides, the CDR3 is TGTGCCAGCAGTGAAGCTCCAGGGATGCGGGGCACAGATACGCAGTATTTT. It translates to CASSEAPGMRGTDTQYF.

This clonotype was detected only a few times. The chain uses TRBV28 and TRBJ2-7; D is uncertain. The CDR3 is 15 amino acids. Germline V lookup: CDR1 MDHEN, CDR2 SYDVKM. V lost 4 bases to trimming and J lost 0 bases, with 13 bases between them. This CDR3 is CASSSGRLSSYEQYF. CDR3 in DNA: TGTGCCAGCAGTTCCGGACGGTTGAGCTCCTACGAGCAGTACTTC.

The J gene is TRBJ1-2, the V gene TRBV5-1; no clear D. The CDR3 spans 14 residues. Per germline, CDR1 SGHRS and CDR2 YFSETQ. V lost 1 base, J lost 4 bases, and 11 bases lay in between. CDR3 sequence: CASSLSSSVYGYTF. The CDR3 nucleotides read TGCGCCAGCAGCTTGAGCTCTTCCGTCTATGGCTACACCTTC.

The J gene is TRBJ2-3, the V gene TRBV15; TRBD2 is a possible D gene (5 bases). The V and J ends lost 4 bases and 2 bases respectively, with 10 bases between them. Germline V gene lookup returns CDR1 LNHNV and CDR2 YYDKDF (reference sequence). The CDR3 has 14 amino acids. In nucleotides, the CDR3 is TGTGCCACCAGCAAAAGGAGGTCCACAGATACGCAGTATTTT. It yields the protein CATSKRRSTDTQYF. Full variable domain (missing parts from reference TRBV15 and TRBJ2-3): DAMVIQNPRYQVTQFGKPVTLSCSQTLNHNVMYWYQQKSSQAPKLLFHYYDKDFNNEADTPDNFQSRRPNTSFCFLDIRSPGLGDTAMYLCATSKRRSTDTQYFGPGTRLTVL.

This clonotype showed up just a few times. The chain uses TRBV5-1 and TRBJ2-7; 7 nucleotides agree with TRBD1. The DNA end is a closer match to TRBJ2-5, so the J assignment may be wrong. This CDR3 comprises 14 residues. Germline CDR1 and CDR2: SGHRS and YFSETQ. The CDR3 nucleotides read TGCGCCAGCAGCTACGCTACAGGGGTGGAGACCCAGTACTTC. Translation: CASSYATGVETQYF.

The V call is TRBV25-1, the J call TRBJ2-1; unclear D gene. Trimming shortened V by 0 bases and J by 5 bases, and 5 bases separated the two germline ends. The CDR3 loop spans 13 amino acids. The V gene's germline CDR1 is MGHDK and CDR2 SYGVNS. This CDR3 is CASSEYPDNEQFF. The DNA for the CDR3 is TGTGCCAGCAGTGAATATCCAGACAATGAGCAGTTCTTC.

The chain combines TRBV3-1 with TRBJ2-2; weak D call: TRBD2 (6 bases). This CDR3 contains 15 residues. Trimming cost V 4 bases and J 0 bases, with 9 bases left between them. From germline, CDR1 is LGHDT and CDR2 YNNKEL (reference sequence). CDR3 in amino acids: CASSRGGTNTGELFF. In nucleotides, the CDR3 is TGTGCCAGCAGCCGGGGCGGGACGAACACCGGGGAGCTGTTTTTT.

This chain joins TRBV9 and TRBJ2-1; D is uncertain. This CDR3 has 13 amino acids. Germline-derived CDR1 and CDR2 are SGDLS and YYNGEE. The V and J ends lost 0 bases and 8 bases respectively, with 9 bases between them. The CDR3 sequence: CASSVGQGDEQFF. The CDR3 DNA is TGTGCCAGCAGCGTAGGCCAAGGCGATGAGCAGTTCTTC.

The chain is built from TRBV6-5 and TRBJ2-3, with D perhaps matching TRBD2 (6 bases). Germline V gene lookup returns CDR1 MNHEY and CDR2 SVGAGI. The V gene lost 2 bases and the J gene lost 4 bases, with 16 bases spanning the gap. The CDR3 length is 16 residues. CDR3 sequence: CASSYPIALAADTQYF. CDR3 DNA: TGTGCCAGCAGTTACCCCATCGCACTAGCTGCAGATACGCAGTATTTT.

The CDR3 spells CASSFAGGLSNEQFF. CDR3 DNA sequence: TGTGCCAGCAGTTTTGCGGGAGGCCTTAGCAATGAGCAGTTCTTC. The V call is TRBV28, the J call TRBJ2-1; TRBD2 matches 8 bases. Losses at the gene ends were 3 bases for V and 6 bases for J; bases not matched to a gene: 7. Germline values: CDR1 MDHEN, CDR2 SYDVKM. This CDR3 is 15 amino acids long. The full variable domain, completed using reference TRBV28 and TRBJ2-1, is DVKVTQSSRYLVKRTGEKVFLECVQDMDHENMFWYRQDPGLGLRLIYFSYDVKMKEKGDIPEGYSVSREKKERFSLILESASTNQTSMYLCASSFAGGLSNEQFFGPGTRLTVL.

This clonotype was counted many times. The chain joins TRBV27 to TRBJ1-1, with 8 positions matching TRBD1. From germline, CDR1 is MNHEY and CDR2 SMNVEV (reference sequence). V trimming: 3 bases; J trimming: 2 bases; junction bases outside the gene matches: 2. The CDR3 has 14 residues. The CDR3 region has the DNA TGTGCCAGCAGTTTCAGGGGGCGTAACACTGAAGCTTTCTTT. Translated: CASSFRGRNTEAFF.

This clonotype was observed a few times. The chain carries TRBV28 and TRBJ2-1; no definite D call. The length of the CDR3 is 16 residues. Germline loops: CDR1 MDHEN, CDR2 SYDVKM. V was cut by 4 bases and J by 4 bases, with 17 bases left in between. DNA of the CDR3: TGTGCCAGCAGTTCCAACAGTAGAAGACCTTACAATGAGCAGTTCTTC. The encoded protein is CASSSNSRRPYNEQFF.

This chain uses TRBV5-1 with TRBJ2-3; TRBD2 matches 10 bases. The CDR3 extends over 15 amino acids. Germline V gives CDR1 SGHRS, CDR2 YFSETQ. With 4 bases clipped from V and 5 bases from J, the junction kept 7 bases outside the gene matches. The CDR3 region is CASSPDLAGEDTQYF. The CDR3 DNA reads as TGCGCCAGCAGCCCCGACCTAGCGGGAGAAGATACGCAGTATTTT.

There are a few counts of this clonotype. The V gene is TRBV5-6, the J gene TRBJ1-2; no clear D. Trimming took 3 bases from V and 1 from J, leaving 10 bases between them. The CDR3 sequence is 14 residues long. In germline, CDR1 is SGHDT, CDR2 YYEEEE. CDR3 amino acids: CASSWPSSNYGYTF. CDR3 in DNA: TGTGCCAGCAGCTGGCCGAGCAGTAACTATGGCTACACCTTC.

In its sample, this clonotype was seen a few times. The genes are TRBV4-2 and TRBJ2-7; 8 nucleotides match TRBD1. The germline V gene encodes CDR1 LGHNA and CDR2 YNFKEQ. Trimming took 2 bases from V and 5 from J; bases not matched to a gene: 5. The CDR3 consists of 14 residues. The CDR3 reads CASSQMDRANEQYF. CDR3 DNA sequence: TGTGCCAGCAGCCAAATGGACAGGGCGAACGAGCAGTACTTC.

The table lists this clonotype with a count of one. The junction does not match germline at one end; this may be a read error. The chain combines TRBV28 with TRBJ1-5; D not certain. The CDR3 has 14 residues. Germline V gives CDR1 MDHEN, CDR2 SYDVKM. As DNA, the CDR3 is TGTGCCAGCAGTTTCAGGAATAGCGATCAGCCCCAGCATTTT. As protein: CASSFRNSDQPQHF.

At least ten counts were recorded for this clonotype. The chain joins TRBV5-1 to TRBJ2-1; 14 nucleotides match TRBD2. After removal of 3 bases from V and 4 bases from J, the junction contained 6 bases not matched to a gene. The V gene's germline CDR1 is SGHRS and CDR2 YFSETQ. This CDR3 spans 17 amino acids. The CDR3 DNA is TGCGCCAGCAGCTCGGGACTAGCGGGAGTAGAATACAATGAGCAGTTCTTC. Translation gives CASSSGLAGVEYNEQFF.

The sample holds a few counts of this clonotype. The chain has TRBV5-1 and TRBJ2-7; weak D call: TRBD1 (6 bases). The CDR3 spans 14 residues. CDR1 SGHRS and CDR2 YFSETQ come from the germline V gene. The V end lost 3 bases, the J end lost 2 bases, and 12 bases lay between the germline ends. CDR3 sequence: CASSSGQLPYEQYF. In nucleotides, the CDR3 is TGCGCCAGCAGCTCCGGACAGCTCCCCTACGAGCAGTACTTC.

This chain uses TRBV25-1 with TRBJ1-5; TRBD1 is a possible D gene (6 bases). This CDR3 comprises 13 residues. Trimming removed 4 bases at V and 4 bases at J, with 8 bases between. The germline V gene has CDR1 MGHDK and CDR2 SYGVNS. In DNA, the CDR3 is TGTGCCAGCAGTGGACAGGCTAATCAGCCCCAGCATTTT. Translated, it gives CASSGQANQPQHF. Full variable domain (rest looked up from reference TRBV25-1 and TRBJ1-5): EADIYQTPRYLVIGTGKKITLECSQTMGHDKMYWYQQDPGMELHLIHYSYGVNSTEKGDLSSESTVSRIRTEHFPLTLESARPSHTSQYLCASSGQANQPQHFGDGTRLSIL.

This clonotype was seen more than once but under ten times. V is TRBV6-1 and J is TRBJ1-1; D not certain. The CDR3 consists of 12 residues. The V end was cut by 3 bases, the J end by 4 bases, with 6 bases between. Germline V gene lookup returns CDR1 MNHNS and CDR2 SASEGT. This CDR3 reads CASSDGLTEAFF. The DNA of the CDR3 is TGTGCCAGCAGTGACGGTCTCACTGAAGCTTTCTTT.

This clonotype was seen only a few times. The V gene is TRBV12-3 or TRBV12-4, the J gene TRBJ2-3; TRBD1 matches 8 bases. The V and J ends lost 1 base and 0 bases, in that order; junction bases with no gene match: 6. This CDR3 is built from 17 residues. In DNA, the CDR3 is TGTGCCAGCAGTTTAGGGACAGGGCTCGGTAGCACAGATACGCAGTATTTT. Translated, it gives CASSLGTGLGSTDTQYF.